A single sample is the source of the 21 T cell receptor beta chains below, sequenced in a study of blood T cell repertoires in COVID-19. Generated by immunoSEQ multiplex PCR, the TCRdb table keeps only in-frame clones and is missing some. Of roughly 150,000 clones listed, around 82% are singletons. The specimen sequenced was peripheral blood. Every receptor here comes from a woman in her forties or fifties with acute or convalescent COVID-19.

Concerning this clone: Other DNA variants within this sample encode the same CDR3. The chain is built from TRBV5-1 and TRBJ2-5; unclear D gene. The germline V gene has CDR1 SGHRS and CDR2 YFSETQ. This CDR3 region has 11 residues. The V end was cut by 3 bases, the J end by 2 bases, with 2 bases between. The CDR3 DNA sequence: TGCGCCAGCAGCTCTCAAGAGACCCAGTACTTC. Translation: CASSSQETQYF. Complete variable domain (other parts from reference TRBV5-1 and TRBJ2-5): KAGVTQTPRYLIKTRGQQVTLSCSPISGHRSVSWYQQTPGQGLQFLFEYFSETQRNKGNFPGRFSGRQFSNSRSEMNVSTLELGDSALYLCASSSQETQYFGPGTRLLVL.

A few counts support this clone. Here the CDR3 DNA reads TGTGCCAGCAGCCAGGGACAGGGGTTCAGCACAGATACGCAGTATTTT. Protein: CASSQGQGFSTDTQYF. The chain carries TRBV6-2 or TRBV6-3 and TRBJ2-3, with 10 nucleotides matching TRBD1. This CDR3 spans 16 amino acids. The germline V gene has CDR1 MNHEY and CDR2 SVGEGT. The V and J ends lost 6 bases and 0 bases, in that order; junction bases with no gene match: 6.

The chain combines TRBV18 with TRBJ1-5, with a tentative D call TRBD1 (5 bases). Germline lookup yields CDR1 KGHSH and CDR2 LQKENI. The V and J ends lost 3 bases and 6 bases respectively, with 15 bases between them. The CDR3 contains 15 residues. The DNA for the CDR3 is TGTGCCAGCTCACCGTCACCAGGGAATGGTCAGCCCCAGCATTTT. Protein: CASSPSPGNGQPQHF.

This clone showed up just a few times. The chain combines TRBV27 with TRBJ2-2; D gene ambiguous. Germline values: CDR1 MNHEY, CDR2 SMNVEV (reference sequence). V was shortened by 4 bases and J by 4 bases, with 16 bases between the two germline ends. CDR3 size: 16 residues. CDR3 residues: CASSYRHPLSTGELFF. CDR3 nucleotide sequence: TGTGCCAGCAGTTATCGACACCCCCTAAGCACCGGGGAGCTGTTTTTT.

The genes are TRBV12-3 or TRBV12-4 and TRBJ1-2, with D possibly being TRBD1 (6 bases). V lost 6 bases and J 8 bases, leaving 16 bases between the germline ends. The length of the CDR3 is 13 residues. The CDR3 here is CASSSGQFRGYTF. The CDR3, as DNA: TGTGCCAGCAGCAGTGGACAGTTCCGCGGCTACACCTTC.

The count of this clone is one. The chain couples TRBV2 to TRBJ1-1; D uncertain. The CDR3 is made up of 14 amino acids. V was shortened by 4 bases and J by 2 bases, with 11 bases between the two germline ends. The V gene's germline CDR1 is SNHLY and CDR2 FYNNEI. CDR3 sequence: CASSVTFGNTEAFF. For the CDR3, the DNA is TGTGCCAGCAGTGTAACATTTGGTAACACTGAAGCTTTCTTT.

This clone was counted between two and nine times. The chain uses TRBV4-3 and TRBJ2-1; D unresolved. This CDR3 contains 15 residues. Germline-derived CDR1 and CDR2 are LGHNA and YSLEER. V was clipped by 0 bases and J by 5 bases, with 11 bases between them. This chain's CDR3 is CASSQEIRNHNEQFF. DNA for the CDR3: TGCGCCAGCAGCCAAGAGATCAGAAATCACAATGAGCAGTTCTTC.

The rearrangement links TRBV5-6 to TRBJ1-5, with a tentative D call TRBD1 (5 bases). The CDR3 is 15 residues long. The V gene lost 0 bases and the J gene lost 3 bases, with 10 bases spanning the gap. The germline V gene encodes CDR1 SGHDT and CDR2 YYEEEE. CDR3 sequence: CASSLGGHLNQPQHF. Written as DNA, the CDR3 is TGTGCCAGCAGCTTGGGCGGACATCTCAATCAGCCCCAGCATTTT.

This clone was recorded a few times. The rearrangement links TRBV5-6 to TRBJ1-3; D ambiguous. The CDR3 runs to 15 residues. V gave up 5 bases and J gave up 1 base, with 13 bases separating them. Germline-derived CDR1 and CDR2 are SGHDT and YYEEEE. CDR3 protein: CASRKEGGSGNTIYF. The CDR3 DNA sequence: TGTGCCAGCAGGAAGGAAGGAGGGTCTGGAAACACCATATATTTT.

This chain connects TRBV28 to TRBJ1-2, with a possible D match to TRBD1 (6 bases). The V and J ends lost 4 bases and 3 bases respectively, with 18 bases between them. Looked up from germline, CDR1 is MDHEN and CDR2 is SYDVKM. This CDR3 has 16 amino acids. The CDR3 loop reads CASSSQGPSSDYGYTF. CDR3 sequence (DNA): TGTGCCAGCAGTTCCCAGGGGCCCTCTTCCGACTATGGCTACACCTTC.

As to this clone: This CDR3 is also generated by other DNA sequences in the sample. The rearrangement links TRBV12-3 or TRBV12-4 to TRBJ2-1, with a tentative D call TRBD1 (5 bases). The CDR3 spans 13 residues. With 3 bases removed from V and 7 bases from J, the gap between germline ends came to 10 bases. CDR3 residues: CASSFAGNNEQFF. CDR3 DNA: TGTGCCAGCAGTTTTGCAGGGAATAATGAGCAGTTCTTC.

The chain links TRBV7-2 to TRBJ1-5, with TRBD1 matching 7 bases. The CDR3 extends over 13 amino acids. Germline values: CDR1 SGHTA, CDR2 FQGNSA. The J segment lost 7 bases and the V segment lost 2 bases, leaving 2 bases of the junction unmatched. CDR3 loop: CASSLQGEQPQHF. The DNA for the CDR3 is TGTGCCAGCAGCTTACAGGGGGAACAGCCCCAGCATTTT. Complete variable domain (other parts from reference TRBV7-2 and TRBJ1-5): GAGVSQSPSNKVTEKGKDVELRCDPISGHTALYWYRQSLGQGLEFLIYFQGNSAPDKSGLPSDRFSAERTGGSVSTLTIQRTQQEDSAVYLCASSLQGEQPQHFGDGTRLSIL.

This clone showed up just once. This chain links TRBV19 with TRBJ2-1, with 8 bases that match TRBD2. The CDR3 has 15 amino acids. Germline CDR1 and CDR2: LNHDA and SQIVND (reference sequence). The J segment lost 1 base and the V segment lost 4 bases, leaving 3 bases of the junction unmatched. The CDR3 sequence: CASSTGRGSYNEQFF. The CDR3 nucleotides are TGTGCCAGTAGTACCGGGAGGGGATCCTACAATGAGCAGTTCTTC.

The gene calls are TRBV9 and TRBJ2-3, with D perhaps matching TRBD2 (6 bases). Per germline, CDR1 SGDLS and CDR2 YYNGEE. V was pared by 0 bases and J by 2 bases, with 13 bases between. This CDR3 has 16 amino acids. DNA of the CDR3: TGTGCCAGCAGCGTAGGTCGGGGGTTAAACACAGATACGCAGTATTTT. As protein: CASSVGRGLNTDTQYF.

V gene TRBV4-2 combines with J gene TRBJ1-1; 7 positions match TRBD1. This CDR3 spans 14 amino acids. V lost 8 bases, J lost 0 bases, and 6 bases stayed unmatched. Germline CDR1 and CDR2: LGHNA and YNFKEQ. The CDR3 bases are TGTGCCAGCGGAACCGGGACAGTGAACACTGAAGCTTTCTTT. It codes for CASGTGTVNTEAFF.

The rearrangement joins TRBV2 to TRBJ1-5; TRBD1 might be the D (5 bases). This CDR3 has 17 residues. Germline values: CDR1 SNHLY, CDR2 FYNNEI. Trimming cost V 5 bases and J 3 bases, with 20 bases left between them. In DNA, the CDR3 is TGTGCCAGCAGTAGGGGCCTCGGGGGGGATTTCAATCAGCCCCAGCATTTT. Encoded protein: CASSRGLGGDFNQPQHF.

The genes are TRBV11-2 and TRBJ1-2; no definite D call. The V gene lost 5 bases and the J gene lost 6 bases, with 13 bases spanning the gap. This CDR3 is built from 13 residues. Germline assignment: CDR1 SGHAT and CDR2 FQNNGV. The CDR3 loop is CASSPRETDGYTF. The CDR3 coding sequence is TGTGCCAGCAGCCCGAGGGAAACCGATGGCTACACCTTC.

The rearrangement uses TRBV5-1 and TRBJ2-4; D perhaps matches TRBD2 (6 bases). Trimming pared 4 bases from V and 1 base from J, leaving 9 bases between. CDR3 length equals 14 residues. In germline, CDR1 is SGHRS, CDR2 YFSETQ. The CDR3 loop reads CASSIGGAKNIQYF. The CDR3, as DNA: TGCGCCAGCAGCATCGGGGGTGCCAAAAACATTCAGTACTTC.

CDR3 sequence (DNA): TGTGCCAGTAGCTCACAGGGGACCGGTCGCAATCAGCCCCAGCATTTT. Its protein is CASSSQGTGRNQPQHF. The chain joins TRBV19 to TRBJ1-5; 7 positions match TRBD1. The CDR3 is made up of 16 amino acids. The germline V gene has CDR1 LNHDA and CDR2 SQIVND (reference sequence). V shed 6 bases and J 2 bases; nucleotides not matched to a gene: 10.

In regard to this clone: Other DNA sequences from this sample encode an identical CDR3 as well. V and J are TRBV6-6 and TRBJ1-2; TRBD1 is a possible D gene (6 bases). CDR1 and CDR2 from the germline V gene are MNHNY and SVGAGI (reference sequence). Trimming stripped 5 bases from V and 1 base from J, with 8 bases between. The CDR3 has 13 amino acids. In nucleotides, the CDR3 is TGTGCCAGCAGTCGGGACATTAACTATGGCTACACCTTC. It codes for CASSRDINYGYTF.

The chain joins TRBV6-2 or TRBV6-3 to TRBJ2-7; perhaps TRBD1 as D (5 bases). The V end was cut by 4 bases, the J end by 6 bases, with 19 bases between. The length of the CDR3 is 15 residues. Germline CDR1 reads MNHEY; CDR2 reads SVGEGT. The CDR3 is CASSSITRVAAEQYF. In DNA form, the CDR3 reads TGTGCCAGCAGTTCGATAACCAGGGTTGCGGCCGAGCAGTACTTC.